This T cell receptor (beta chain) was captured by sequencing in a study of T cells in Graves' hyperthyroidism and ophthalmopathy. Amplification yielded TCR beta CDR3 regions, with RNA transcripts as the source. The HTBI primer set drove a first-round RT-PCR of the TCR CDR3. TCRdb reanalysed the multiplex PCR reads using MiXCR and keeps one entry per CDR3 protein. The table has 350,000 or so distinct CDR3 sequences, roughly 18% seen once. This clonotype was seen a few times. The antigen is not known. Losses at the gene ends were 7 bases for V and 4 bases for J; bases not matched to a gene: 6. This CDR3 region has 13 residues. Study-wide findings and caveats: In the blood, most expanded thyroid clonotypes above 0.001 appeared as well. Ophthalmopathy and stable hyperthyroidism were told apart by a 13 V-J model.

For the diagnoses, clinical symptoms, serum thyroxine and TRAb, thyroid ultrasound and orbital computed tomography were used. PBMCs were collected from an approximately 10 ml volume of fresh peripheral blood. The chain combines TRBV12-3 or TRBV12-4 with TRBJ2-7; the match to TRBD1 covers 8 bases. The clonotype was recovered from a woman in her thirties or forties with Graves' ophthalmopathy. Specimen: blood. CDR3 sequence reads: CASTLDRAYEQYF. CDR3 in DNA: TGTGCCAGCACCCTGGACAGGGCTTACGAGCAGTACTTC.